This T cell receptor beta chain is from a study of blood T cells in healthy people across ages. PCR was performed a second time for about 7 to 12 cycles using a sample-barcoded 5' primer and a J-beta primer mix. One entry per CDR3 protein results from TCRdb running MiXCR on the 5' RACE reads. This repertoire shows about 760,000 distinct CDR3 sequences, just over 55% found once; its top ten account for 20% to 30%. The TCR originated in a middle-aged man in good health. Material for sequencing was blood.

The CDR3 sequence is CASSGPSGGASGANVLTF. Written as DNA, the CDR3 is TGTGCCAGCAGTGGTCCTAGCGGGGGGGCCTCTGGGGCCAACGTCCTGACTTTC. The chain uses TRBV6-1 and TRBJ2-6, with 12 bases lining up with TRBD2. The CDR3 spans 18 residues. J gave up 0 bases and V 4 bases, and 4 bases lay outside the gene matches. CDR1 and CDR2 from the germline V gene are MNHNS and SASEGT.